The sequence of this T cell receptor (beta chain) was determined in a study of blood T cell repertoires in COVID-19. Study at large: Donors in the United States, Italy and Spain gave samples during acute or convalescent COVID-19.

Trimming took off 2 bases at V and 2 bases at J, with 13 bases between the two ends. This CDR3 contains 15 residues. Germline V gives CDR1 GTSNPN, CDR2 SVGIG (reference sequence). Each participant's cohort was designated according to participant-reported clinical history. Participants in the exposed group had met a COVID-19 case in the 2 weeks before joining the study. Source study methods: Reference gene primers were amplified, and this amplification served to estimate nucleated cell counts. TCRdb's table, derived via immunoSEQ multiplex PCR, lists solely in-frame clones and lacks some. V and J calls plus clone size are reproduced from that table; the DNA served to infer D and trimming. The data contain some 180,000 clones, about 80% of them seen just once; the ten biggest clones take up around 14%.

This chain uses TRBV30 with TRBJ1-5; TRBD1 is a possible D gene (6 bases). The sample consisted of PBMCs or T cells enriched from blood (not recorded which). The sequence was obtained from a man aged 60 to 69 who had been exposed to COVID-19. In nucleotides, the CDR3 is TGTGCCTGGAGTCAGGGGACAAGGGGCAATCAGCCCCAGCATTTT. Protein product: CAWSQGTRGNQPQHF. Supplemented by reference TRBV30 and TRBJ1-5, the full variable domain reads SQTIHQWPATLVQPVGSPLSLECTVEGTSNPNLYWYRQAAGRGLQLLFYSVGIGQISSEVPQNLSASRPQDRQFILSSKKLLLSDSGFYLCAWSQGTRGNQPQHFGDGTRLSIL.